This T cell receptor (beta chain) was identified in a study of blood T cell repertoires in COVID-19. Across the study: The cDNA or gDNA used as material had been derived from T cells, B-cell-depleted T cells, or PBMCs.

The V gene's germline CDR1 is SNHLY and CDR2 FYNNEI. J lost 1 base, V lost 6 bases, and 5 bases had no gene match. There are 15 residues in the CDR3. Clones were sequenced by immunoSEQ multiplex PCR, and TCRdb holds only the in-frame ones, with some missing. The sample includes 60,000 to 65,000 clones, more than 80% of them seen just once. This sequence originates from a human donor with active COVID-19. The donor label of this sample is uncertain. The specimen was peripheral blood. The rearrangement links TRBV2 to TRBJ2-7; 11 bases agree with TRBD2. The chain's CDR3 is CASRPGTSGSYEQYF. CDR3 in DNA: TGTGCCAGCAGGCCCGGGACTAGCGGATCCTACGAGCAGTACTTC.